What follows are 11 T cell receptor beta chains derived from one specimen sequenced in a study of T cells in Graves' hyperthyroidism and ophthalmopathy. It was RNA transcripts that yielded the amplified TCR beta CDR3 regions. Primed by the HTBI set, a first-round RT-PCR was run on the TCR CDR3. From the multiplex PCR reads, TCRdb called clonotypes with MiXCR, one entry per CDR3 protein. The data contain roughly 500,000 distinct CDR3 sequences, roughly 24% of them singletons. The sample comprised blood. Receptors were obtained from a woman aged 30 to 39 with Graves' ophthalmopathy.

This clonotype was detected a few times. The chain carries TRBV5-8 and TRBJ2-2; unclear D gene. Trimming took 0 bases from V and 5 from J, leaving 8 bases between them. Per germline, CDR1 SGHTS and CDR2 YDEGEE. This CDR3 region has 14 residues. In nucleotides, the CDR3 is TGTGCCAGCAGCTTGGATCTGGCAACCGGGGAGCTGTTTTTT. Translating it yields CASSLDLATGELFF.

This clonotype was seen only a few times. This chain connects TRBV5-6 to TRBJ1-2; 7 bases line up with TRBD1. The germline CDR1 and CDR2 sequences are SGHDT and YYEEEE. Losses at the gene ends were 4 bases for V and 9 bases for J; bases not matched to a gene: 9. The CDR3 contains 13 residues. The CDR3 reads CASSPAGQLSYTF. The CDR3 DNA sequence: TGTGCCAGCAGCCCGGCGGGACAGTTAAGCTACACCTTC. The full variable domain, with the rest looked up from reference TRBV5-6 and TRBJ1-2, is DAGVTQSPTHLIKTRGQQVTLRCSPKSGHDTVSWYQQALGQGPQFIFQYYEEEERQRGNFPDRFSGHQFPNYSSELNVNALLLGDSALYLCASSPAGQLSYTFGSGTRLTVV.

This clonotype was seen once. CDR3 region: CSASADSNNQPQHF. The CDR3 DNA reads TGCAGTGCTAGTGCTGACAGCAACAATCAGCCCCAGCATTTT. The chain recombines TRBV20-1 with TRBJ1-5, with a weak D call TRBD1 (5 bases). The germline V and J ends were trimmed by 3 bases and 3 bases, with 12 bases remaining between them. The CDR3 consists of 14 residues. Germline V gene sequence: CDR1 DFQATT, CDR2 SNEGSKA (reference sequence).

Note on this clonotype: Since a much larger clone is just one base distant, this may be a read error. The rearrangement joins TRBV7-3 to TRBJ1-1; D is uncertain. The CDR3 totals 15 residues. Germline CDR1 reads SGHTA; CDR2 reads FQGTGA. CDR3 sequence (DNA): TGTGCCAGCAGCTTAATAGGAGATAGCTACACTGAAGCTTGCTTT. It encodes CASSLIGDSYTEACF.

Many counts were recorded for this clonotype. The chain couples TRBV11-3 to TRBJ2-5, with 8 positions matching TRBD1. The CDR3 is 17 amino acids. CDR1 and CDR2 from the germline V gene are SGHNT and YENEEA. The V segment lost 5 bases and the J segment 3 bases; nucleotides outside the gene matches: 14. This chain's CDR3 is CASSPSNGQGQEETQYF. In nucleotides, the CDR3 is TGTGCCAGCAGCCCCTCTAACGGACAGGGCCAAGAAGAGACCCAGTACTTC. The full variable domain, rest sourced from reference TRBV11-3 and TRBJ2-5, is EAGVVQSPRYKIIEKKQPVAFWCNPISGHNTLYWYLQNLGQGPELLIRYENEEAVDDSQLPKDRFSAERLKGVDSTLKIQPAELGDSAVYLCASSPSNGQGQEETQYFGPGTRLLVL.

This clonotype was seen many times. V usage is TRBV28 and J usage is TRBJ1-1, with D unclear. V lost 0 bases, J lost 0 bases, and 8 bases lay in between. The CDR3 spans 15 residues. Per the germline V gene, CDR1 is MDHEN and CDR2 is SYDVKM. CDR3 sequence: CASSLWGEMNTEAFF. The CDR3 coding sequence is TGTGCCAGCAGTTTATGGGGAGAGATGAACACTGAAGCTTTCTTT.

This sequence joins TRBV12-3 or TRBV12-4 and TRBJ2-7; D may be TRBD1 or TRBD2 (5 bases each). With 1 base removed from V and 2 bases from J, the gap between germline ends came to 9 bases. The CDR3 contains 14 residues. This CDR3 is CASSLGKGPYEQYF. CDR3 DNA sequence: TGTGCCAGCAGTTTAGGAAAGGGACCCTACGAGCAGTACTTC.

The sample holds a few counts of this clonotype. J is TRBJ2-6 and V is TRBV6-1, with D possibly matching TRBD1 (5 bases). Germline V CDR1 and CDR2: MNHNS, SASEGT. Deletions cut 8 bases from V and 4 bases from J, with 9 bases between. The CDR3 extends over 13 amino acids. CDR3 DNA sequence: TGTGCCAGCGGGGCGGTAGGGGCCAACGTCCTGACTTTC. This translates into CASGAVGANVLTF.

This clonotype has a count of ten or more. The chain has TRBV27 and TRBJ1-2, with 7 bases identical to TRBD1. The length of the CDR3 is 15 residues. The V and J ends lost 3 bases and 4 bases, in that order; junction bases with no gene match: 8. Looked up from germline, CDR1 is MNHEY and CDR2 is SMNVEV (reference sequence). The CDR3 loop is CASSFGGGLSYGYTF. The CDR3, as DNA: TGTGCCAGCAGTTTTGGAGGGGGCTTAAGCTATGGCTACACCTTC.

In nucleotides, the CDR3 is TGTGCCAGCAGTGCCAGGGGGCGCGAAACTGAAGCTTTCTTT. Translating it yields CASSARGRETEAFF. The J gene is TRBJ1-1, the V gene TRBV6-1; 8 nucleotides match TRBD1. The CDR3 has 14 amino acids. Germline V gene data show CDR1 as MNHNS and CDR2 as SASEGT. V was pared by 4 bases and J by 5 bases, with 6 bases of the junction left unmatched.

The chain has TRBV27 and TRBJ1-2; no clear D. The V and J ends lost 0 bases and 5 bases respectively, with 13 bases between them. Germline V gives CDR1 MNHEY, CDR2 SMNVEV (reference sequence). The CDR3 covers 15 residues. For the CDR3, the DNA is TGTGCCAGCAGTTTATCTCCCGGGGTTTTGTATGGCTACACCTTC. Protein: CASSLSPGVLYGYTF.